Below, 14 T cell receptor beta chains from the same sample are listed, as sequenced in a study of T cell responses to AZD1222 COVID-19 vaccine. TCRdb's copy holds only in-frame clones and misses some; the assay was immunoSEQ multiplex PCR. The sample holds tens of thousands of clones, about 89% seen once. The input for sequencing was peripheral blood, taken 28 days after the second dose of the MenACWY control vaccine. Receptors originate from an adult who received the MenACWY meningococcal vaccine as a control.

This clone was observed a handful of times. J is TRBJ2-5 and V is TRBV28; D is unclear. This CDR3 comprises 12 residues. V was cut by 2 bases and J by 5 bases, with 6 bases left in between. The germline CDR1 and CDR2 sequences are MDHEN and SYDVKM. CDR3 region: CASSLIRETQYF. CDR3 nucleotide sequence: TGTGCCAGCAGTTTAATCCGCGAGACCCAGTACTTC.

The chain uses TRBV7-9 and TRBJ2-3; perhaps TRBD1 as D (6 bases). Germline V gene data show CDR1 as SEHNR and CDR2 as FQNEAQ (reference sequence). There are 14 residues in the CDR3. Trimming left V 3 bases short and J 3 bases short, with 10 bases between. In DNA form, the CDR3 reads TGTGCCAGCAGCTTTGGGGGCTCGACAGATACGCAGTATTTT. As protein: CASSFGGSTDTQYF.

The chain couples TRBV6-6 to TRBJ2-1; the match to TRBD2 covers 8 bases. There are 13 residues in the CDR3. Germline V CDR1 and CDR2: MNHNY, SVGAGI (reference sequence). Trimming cost V 6 bases and J 7 bases; bases outside gene matches: 5. The CDR3 spells CASRKRERNEQFF. CDR3 bases: TGTGCCAGCAGAAAGCGGGAGAGGAATGAGCAGTTCTTC.

The gene calls are TRBV5-8 and TRBJ2-2; a weak D match, TRBD2 (6 bases). V shed 4 bases and J shed 8 bases, with 15 bases lying between them. The CDR3 has 14 amino acids. The V gene's germline CDR1 is SGHTS and CDR2 YDEGEE. As DNA, the CDR3 is TGTGCCAGCAGCCCTGACGGGGGTCGTGGGGAGCTGTTTTTT. Translation: CASSPDGGRGELFF. Based on the CDR3 plus reference TRBV5-8 and TRBJ2-2, the full variable domain is EAGVTQSPTHLIKTRGQQATLRCSPISGHTSVYWYQQALGLGLQFLLWYDEGEERNRGNFPPRFSGRQFPNYSSELNVNALELEDSALYLCASSPDGGRGELFFGEGSRLTVL.

This clone appeared once. The chain recombines TRBV5-1 with TRBJ2-7; D call uncertain. The CDR3 has 14 residues. Germline V gene sequence: CDR1 SGHRS, CDR2 YFSETQ. The V and J ends lost 0 bases and 2 bases respectively, with 9 bases between them. The CDR3: CASSLGGSPYEQYF. The CDR3 DNA sequence: TGCGCCAGCAGCTTGGGGGGATCCCCCTACGAGCAGTACTTC.

This clone was recorded only once. The chain employs TRBV4-1 and TRBJ2-1, with D perhaps TRBD2 (8 bases). CDR1 and CDR2 from the germline V gene are MGHRA and YSYEKL. The CDR3 is 18 amino acids. V lost 0 bases and J 9 bases, leaving 24 bases between the germline ends. The CDR3 sequence: CASSQEHSRGQRELEQFF. In DNA, the CDR3 is TGCGCCAGCAGCCAAGAACATTCTAGGGGACAGCGGGAGCTTGAGCAGTTCTTC.

The V gene is TRBV9, the J gene TRBJ1-1, with D tentatively TRBD1 (5 bases). This CDR3 spans 15 amino acids. V was shortened by 3 bases and J by 2 bases, with 14 bases between the two germline ends. Germline V gene sequence: CDR1 SGDLS, CDR2 YYNGEE. The CDR3, as DNA: TGTGCCAGCAGCGGAGGGACTTTGGGTAACACTGAAGCTTTCTTT. This sequence encodes CASSGGTLGNTEAFF. The full variable domain, rest sourced from reference TRBV9 and TRBJ1-1, is DSGVTQTPKHLITATGQRVTLRCSPRSGDLSVYWYQQSLDQGLQFLIQYYNGEERAKGNILERFSAQQFPDLHSELNLSSLELGDSALYFCASSGGTLGNTEAFFGQGTRLTVV.

V and J are TRBV11-2 and TRBJ2-5, with TRBD1 matching over 7 bases. Germline lookup yields CDR1 SGHAT and CDR2 FQNNGV. The CDR3 covers 15 residues. Trimming at V came to 1 base and at J to 4 bases, leaving 6 bases not matched to a gene. CDR3 nucleotide sequence: TGTGCCAGCAGCTTAGTACAGGGGATGGGAGAGACCCAGTACTTC. It specifies CASSLVQGMGETQYF.

The J gene is TRBJ2-1, the V gene TRBV29-1; no reliable D call. Germline loops: CDR1 SQVTM, CDR2 ANQGSEA. V lost 3 bases and J 0 bases, leaving 9 bases between the germline ends. This CDR3 spans 14 amino acids. The CDR3 loop is CSVEERLSYNEQFF. As DNA, the CDR3 is TGCAGCGTTGAGGAGAGACTCTCCTACAATGAGCAGTTCTTC.

V is TRBV18 and J is TRBJ2-3; D is undetermined. The V and J ends lost 3 bases and 6 bases respectively, with 10 bases between them. This CDR3 is 13 amino acids long. The germline V gene encodes CDR1 KGHSH and CDR2 LQKENI. CDR3 amino acids: CASSPTLGDTQYF. CDR3 sequence (DNA): TGTGCCAGCTCACCTACCCTCGGTGATACGCAGTATTTT.

The chain employs TRBV5-1 and TRBJ2-2; TRBD1 aligns across 8 bases. In germline, CDR1 is SGHRS, CDR2 YFSETQ. The CDR3 length is 15 residues. The J segment lost 7 bases and the V segment lost 0 bases, leaving 5 bases of the junction unmatched. The CDR3 sequence: CASSLEPGGHGELFF. CDR3 DNA: TGCGCCAGCAGCTTGGAGCCAGGGGGCCACGGGGAGCTGTTTTTT.

The V call is TRBV5-4, the J call TRBJ1-1; possible D gene TRBD1, 6 bases. Trimming pared 0 bases from V and 5 bases from J, leaving 11 bases between. Germline loops: CDR1 SGHNT, CDR2 YYREEE (reference sequence). The CDR3 runs to 14 residues. This CDR3 reads CASSLGNRETEAFF. As DNA, the CDR3 is TGTGCCAGCAGCTTGGGAAACAGGGAAACTGAAGCTTTCTTT.

The chain combines TRBV6-5 with TRBJ2-3; D may be TRBD1 (6 bases). Germline loops: CDR1 MNHEY, CDR2 SVGAGI. V lost 6 bases and J lost 3, with 13 bases in between. The CDR3 is 14 amino acids. In nucleotides, the CDR3 is TGTGCCAGCAGCCTACAGGGAATTACAGATACGCAGTATTTT. The encoded protein is CASSLQGITDTQYF.

The rearrangement uses TRBV19 and TRBJ2-2; possibly TRBD1 for D (5 bases). The CDR3 loop spans 15 amino acids. Germline CDR1 and CDR2: LNHDA and SQIVND (reference sequence). V lost 3 bases and J 1 base, leaving 9 bases between the germline ends. The CDR3 DNA follows: TGTGCCAGTAGTATTTTAGGGGTGAACACCGGGGAGCTGTTTTTT. It specifies CASSILGVNTGELFF.